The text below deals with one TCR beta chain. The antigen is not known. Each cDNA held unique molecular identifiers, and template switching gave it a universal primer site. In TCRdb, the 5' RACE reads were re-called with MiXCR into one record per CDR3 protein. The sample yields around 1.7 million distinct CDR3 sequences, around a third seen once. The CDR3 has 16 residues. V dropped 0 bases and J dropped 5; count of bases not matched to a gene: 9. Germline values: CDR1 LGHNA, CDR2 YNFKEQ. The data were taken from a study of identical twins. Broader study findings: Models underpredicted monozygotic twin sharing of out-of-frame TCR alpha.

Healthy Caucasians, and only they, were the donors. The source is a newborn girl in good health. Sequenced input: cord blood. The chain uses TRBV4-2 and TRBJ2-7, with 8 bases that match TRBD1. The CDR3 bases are TGTGCCAGCAGCCAAGATTATTTAGGGACAGGTAACGAGCAGTACTTC. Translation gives CASSQDYLGTGNEQYF.